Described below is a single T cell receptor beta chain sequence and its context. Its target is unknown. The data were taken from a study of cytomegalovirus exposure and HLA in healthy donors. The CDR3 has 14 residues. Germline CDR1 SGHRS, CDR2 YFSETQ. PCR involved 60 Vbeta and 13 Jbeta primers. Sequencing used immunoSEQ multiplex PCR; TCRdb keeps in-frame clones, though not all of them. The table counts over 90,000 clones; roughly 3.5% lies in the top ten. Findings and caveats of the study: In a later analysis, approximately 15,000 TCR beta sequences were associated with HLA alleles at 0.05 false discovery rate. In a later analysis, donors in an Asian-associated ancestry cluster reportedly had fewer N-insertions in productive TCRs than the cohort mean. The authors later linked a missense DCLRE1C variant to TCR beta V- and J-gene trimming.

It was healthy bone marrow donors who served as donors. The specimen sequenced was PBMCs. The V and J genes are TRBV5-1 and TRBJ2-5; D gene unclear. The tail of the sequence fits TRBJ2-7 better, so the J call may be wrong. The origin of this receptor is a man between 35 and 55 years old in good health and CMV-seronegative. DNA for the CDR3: TGCGCCAGCAGCTTGGCCCCGCCGGTCTACGAGCAGTACTTC. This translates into CASSLAPPVYEQYF.